This T cell receptor beta chain was observed in a study of cytotoxic CD8 clonotypes in ibrutinib-treated CLL. This table comes from immunoSEQ multiplex PCR, and its TCRdb copy is limited to in-frame clones, with some not included. The sample lists 150,000 to 200,000 clones, about 88% occurring once. The CDR3 is 16 residues long. V lost 1 base to trimming and J lost 0 bases, with 13 bases between them. The germline V gene has CDR1 MGHDK and CDR2 SYGVNS. The V gene is TRBV25-1, the J gene TRBJ2-7; possibly TRBD1 or TRBD2 for D (7 bases each). This specimen consisted of PBMCs, obtained at disease progression, from a patient treated with ibrutinib. The clonotype was recovered from a human donor with chronic lymphocytic leukemia. The CDR3 here is CASSELGGTVSYEQYF. The CDR3 DNA follows: TGTGCCAGCAGTGAATTGGGAGGGACAGTCTCCTACGAGCAGTACTTC.